This T cell receptor (beta chain) derives from a study of T cell responses to AZD1222 COVID-19 vaccine. Findings of the study overall: Spike was spanned by vaccine-associated CD4 TCRs, with dominance at 160-218 and 743-854. Only a handful of people who got AZD1222 tested seropositive at baseline. Females outnumbered males among donors, who were mostly white British; clonal diversity was possibly underestimated.

The protocol was immunoSEQ multiplex PCR, while the TCRdb copy is restricted to in-frame clones and leaves out a portion. The sample consists of about 140,000 clones, approximately 85% of them appearing once. Regarding this clone: Its cognate antigen is unknown.

This CDR3 region has 14 residues. V shed 9 bases and J 2 bases; nucleotides not matched to a gene: 7. Germline V gene sequence: CDR1 KGHDR, CDR2 SFDVKD. The chain joins TRBV24-1 to TRBJ2-7, with 9 bases identical to TRBD1. The sequencing used peripheral blood, collected 28 days after the second dose of the MenACWY control vaccine. This clonotype was sampled from an adult who received the MenACWY meningococcal vaccine as a control. The CDR3 reads CATAPRDRAYEQYF. DNA for the CDR3: TGTGCCACCGCCCCCCGGGACAGGGCCTACGAGCAGTACTTC.